One sample yielded the 18 T cell receptor beta chains listed below, sequenced in a study of cytomegalovirus exposure and HLA in healthy donors. In the PCR, 60 Vbeta and 13 Jbeta primers were used. Sequencing used immunoSEQ multiplex PCR; TCRdb keeps in-frame clones, though not all of them. The table has about 100,000 clones, around 73% seen once. The sample taken for sequencing was PBMCs. Receptors originate from an older woman in good health and CMV-seronegative.

V and J are TRBV6-5 and TRBJ1-1; D perhaps matches TRBD1 (5 bases). Germline V CDR1 and CDR2: MNHEY, SVGAGI. This CDR3 is built from 13 residues. The V and J ends lost 0 bases and 7 bases respectively, with 9 bases between them. CDR3 region: CASSYSSGDEAFF. Here the CDR3 DNA reads TGTGCCAGCAGTTACTCGTCGGGGGATGAAGCTTTCTTT.

The V gene is TRBV6-6, the J gene TRBJ2-7; 7 bases fit TRBD2. The CDR3 is 14 residues long. Losses at the gene ends were 8 bases for V and 4 bases for J; bases not matched to a gene: 11. Germline V gene sequence: CDR1 MNHNY, CDR2 SVGAGI (reference sequence). Here the CDR3 reads CASPALGEGYEQYF. The CDR3 DNA is TGTGCCAGCCCAGCCCTGGGGGAGGGGTACGAGCAGTACTTC.

V gene TRBV4-3 combines with J gene TRBJ2-5; 9 bases match TRBD1. V was clipped by 4 bases and J by 2 bases; unmatched bases: 5. This CDR3 is 15 amino acids long. Germline V gives CDR1 LGHNA, CDR2 YSLEER. The CDR3 here is CASSPGTGRQETQYF. For the CDR3, the DNA is TGCGCCAGCAGCCCCGGGACAGGGAGGCAAGAGACCCAGTACTTC.

V and J are TRBV28 and TRBJ2-1, with D maybe TRBD1 (6 bases). CDR1 is MDHEN, CDR2 SYDVKM, per germline. The CDR3 totals 15 residues. V gave up 1 base and J gave up 7 bases, with 14 bases separating them. In DNA, the CDR3 is TGTGCCAGCAGTTTATCTAATCCGGGACATAATGAGCAGTTCTTC. Protein: CASSLSNPGHNEQFF.

The rearrangement joins TRBV7-9 to TRBJ1-1, with a possible D match to TRBD1 (5 bases). V shed 5 bases and J shed 4 bases, with 17 bases lying between them. CDR1 is SEHNR and CDR2 is FQNEAQ in the germline V gene (reference sequence). The CDR3 totals 15 residues. The CDR3 DNA sequence: TGTGCCAGCAGCCAAGGATATCAGGGCGTCACTGAAGCTTTCTTT. Translated, it gives CASSQGYQGVTEAFF.

V gene TRBV6-1 combines with J gene TRBJ2-3, with 10 bases lining up with TRBD2. Germline values: CDR1 MNHNS, CDR2 SASEGT. V was pared by 2 bases and J by 2 bases, with 1 base of the junction left unmatched. This CDR3 has 15 residues. Here the CDR3 DNA reads TGTGCCAGCAGTGAACTAGCGGGAGTCACAGATACGCAGTATTTT. It specifies CASSELAGVTDTQYF.

J is TRBJ2-7 and V is TRBV5-6; D is possibly TRBD2 (6 bases). Between the trimmed V and J ends, which lost 4 bases and 0 bases, there was a span of 17 bases. The CDR3 runs to 16 residues. Germline V gene lookup returns CDR1 SGHDT and CDR2 YYEEEE. CDR3 loop: CASSLPGLSSSYEQYF. The CDR3 region has the DNA TGTGCCAGCAGCCTCCCGGGACTTTCTAGCTCCTACGAGCAGTACTTC.

This clone came up once. This chain joins TRBV2 and TRBJ2-1; the match to TRBD2 covers 10 bases. With V trimmed by 8 bases and J by 7 bases, 5 bases remained unmatched. The germline V gene encodes CDR1 SNHLY and CDR2 FYNNEI. This CDR3 spans 13 amino acids. CDR3 nucleotide sequence: TGTGCCAGCTCTAGCGGGAGTGGTAATGAGCAGTTCTTC. It translates to CASSSGSGNEQFF. Full variable domain (remainder filled in from reference TRBV2 and TRBJ2-1): EPEVTQTPSHQVTQMGQEVILRCVPISNHLYFYWYRQILGQKVEFLVSFYNNEISEKSEIFDDQFSVERPDGSNFTLKIRSTKLEDSAMYFCASSSGSGNEQFFGPGTRLTVL.

The J gene is TRBJ1-2, the V gene TRBV15; maybe TRBD1 (6 bases). Per the germline V gene, CDR1 is LNHNV and CDR2 is YYDKDF (reference sequence). The V end was cut by 5 bases, the J end by 5 bases, with 21 bases between. The CDR3 contains 16 residues. The CDR3 region is CATSGPGDATYYGYTF. Written as DNA, the CDR3 is TGTGCCACCAGCGGCCCAGGGGACGCAACTTATTATGGCTACACCTTC.

The chain joins TRBV5-1 to TRBJ2-1; 12 bases are a match to TRBD2. Germline loops: CDR1 SGHRS, CDR2 YFSETQ. CDR3 length: 15 amino acids. Trimming took 0 bases from V and 8 from J; bases not matched to a gene: 3. CDR3 loop: CASSLGLAGAHEQFF. The CDR3 nucleotides read TGCGCCAGCAGCTTGGGACTAGCGGGAGCGCATGAGCAGTTCTTC.

In its sample, this clone was seen once. The chain recombines TRBV30 with TRBJ2-2, with D possibly TRBD2 on 6 matching bases. This CDR3 comprises 15 residues. Germline CDR1 is GTSNPN and CDR2 is SVGIG (reference sequence). V shed 1 base and J shed 1 base, with 10 bases lying between them. The chain's CDR3 is CAWSAMGGNTGELFF. CDR3 nucleotide sequence: TGTGCCTGGAGTGCTATGGGGGGGAACACCGGGGAGCTGTTTTTT.

The chain has TRBV6-1 and TRBJ2-1; D is perhaps TRBD1 (6 bases). The CDR3 is made up of 15 amino acids. The V end was cut by 8 bases, the J end by 4 bases, with 18 bases between. Germline CDR1 and CDR2: MNHNS and SASEGT. In DNA, the CDR3 is TGTGCCAGCGCCAAAACCGGGACAAATTACAATGAGCAGTTCTTC. The encoded protein is CASAKTGTNYNEQFF.

The genes are TRBV30 and TRBJ2-7; 7 bases line up with TRBD2. Germline V gene sequence: CDR1 GTSNPN, CDR2 SVGIG (reference sequence). Germline trimming cut 2 bases from V and 6 bases from J; bases unmatched to any gene: 10. This CDR3 contains 14 residues. CDR3 residues: CAWSMGGRSGEQYF. In DNA, the CDR3 is TGTGCCTGGAGTATGGGGGGGAGGTCGGGCGAGCAGTACTTC.

V and J are TRBV7-8 and TRBJ1-1; 8 bases map to TRBD1. The V segment lost 6 bases and the J segment 0 bases; nucleotides outside the gene matches: 0. CDR3 length equals 13 residues. Germline V gene sequence: CDR1 SGHVS, CDR2 FQNEAQ. As DNA, the CDR3 is TGTGCCAGCAGGGACAGGGTGAACACTGAAGCTTTCTTT. Translation gives CASRDRVNTEAFF.

This clone was seen only once. The J gene is TRBJ2-1, the V gene TRBV6-5; 8 bases align to TRBD1. V shed 2 bases, J shed 5 bases, and the junction held 5 bases outside the gene matches. The CDR3 sequence is 15 residues long. Germline lookup yields CDR1 MNHEY and CDR2 SVGAGI. The chain's CDR3 is CASSYGDRPNNEQFF. The CDR3 DNA reads as TGTGCCAGCAGTTACGGGGACAGGCCAAACAATGAGCAGTTCTTC.

The V and J genes are TRBV15 and TRBJ1-2; no reliable D call. Germline-derived CDR1 and CDR2 are LNHNV and YYDKDF (reference sequence). V shed 0 bases and J shed 0 bases, with 11 bases lying between them. The CDR3 consists of 16 residues. DNA for the CDR3: TGTGCCACCAGCAGAGATCTAATAGCACCTAACTATGGCTACACCTTC. Protein: CATSRDLIAPNYGYTF. The entire variable domain, with the rest obtained from reference TRBV15 and TRBJ1-2, is as follows: DAMVIQNPRYQVTQFGKPVTLSCSQTLNHNVMYWYQQKSSQAPKLLFHYYDKDFNNEADTPDNFQSRRPNTSFCFLDIRSPGLGDTAMYLCATSRDLIAPNYGYTFGSGTRLTVV.

The chain is built from TRBV6-6 and TRBJ2-1; 7 bases are a match to TRBD1. Unmatched junction bases numbered 5, after V lost 6 bases and J lost 6 bases. Germline CDR1 and CDR2: MNHNY and SVGAGI (reference sequence). This CDR3 has 13 amino acids. The CDR3 here is CASSHRGFNEQFF. CDR3 sequence (DNA): TGTGCCAGCAGCCACAGGGGATTCAATGAGCAGTTCTTC.

This clone turned up a few times. The V call is TRBV7-2, the J call TRBJ2-7; 10 nucleotides align to TRBD1. With V trimmed by 0 bases and J by 5 bases, 4 bases remained unmatched. The CDR3 loop spans 15 amino acids. CDR1 and CDR2 from the germline V gene are SGHTA and FQGNSA. CDR3 protein: CASSLAGTGVHEQYF. CDR3 DNA: TGTGCCAGCAGCTTAGCAGGGACAGGGGTACACGAGCAGTACTTC.